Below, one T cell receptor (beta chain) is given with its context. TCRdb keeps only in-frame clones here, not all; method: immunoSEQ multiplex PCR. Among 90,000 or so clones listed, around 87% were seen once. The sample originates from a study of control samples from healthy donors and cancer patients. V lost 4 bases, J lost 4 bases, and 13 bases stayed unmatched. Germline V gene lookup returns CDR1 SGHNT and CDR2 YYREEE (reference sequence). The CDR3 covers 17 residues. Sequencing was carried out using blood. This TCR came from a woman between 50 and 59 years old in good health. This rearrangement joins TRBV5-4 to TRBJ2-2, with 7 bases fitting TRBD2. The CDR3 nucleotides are TGTGCCAGCAGCACGGAACTAGCGCGTGTTAGCACCGGGGAGCTGTTTTTT. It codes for CASSTELARVSTGELFF.